This T cell receptor (beta chain) appears in the sequencing data of a study of cytomegalovirus exposure and HLA in healthy donors. Trimming cost V 1 base and J 3 bases; bases outside gene matches: 3. The CDR3 is 15 amino acids. Germline CDR1 and CDR2: SGHTA and FQGNSA. The PCR had 60 Vbeta and 13 Jbeta primers. Method: immunoSEQ multiplex PCR; TCRdb's copy keeps in-frame clones and lacks some. The sample includes tens of thousands of clones, 90% of them seen just once. General study findings and limits: TCR beta sequences reportedly predicted most subjects' HLA-A and HLA-B alleles accurately. Highest at DRB1 and lowest at HLA-C, TCR association rates differed among HLA loci in a later analysis. Immune exposure was documented only through CMV serostatus. Cytomegalovirus association was assigned to 170 or so TCR beta chains.

Comments on this clone: As yet, its antigen is unknown.

The sequence derives from a woman aged 18-29 years in good health and CMV-seronegative. The chain links TRBV7-2 to TRBJ1-5, with TRBD1 identical over 7 bases. Input material: PBMCs. Here the CDR3 DNA reads TGTGCCAGCAGCTTAGACAGGGGAGACAATCAGCCCCAGCATTTT. It yields the protein CASSLDRGDNQPQHF.